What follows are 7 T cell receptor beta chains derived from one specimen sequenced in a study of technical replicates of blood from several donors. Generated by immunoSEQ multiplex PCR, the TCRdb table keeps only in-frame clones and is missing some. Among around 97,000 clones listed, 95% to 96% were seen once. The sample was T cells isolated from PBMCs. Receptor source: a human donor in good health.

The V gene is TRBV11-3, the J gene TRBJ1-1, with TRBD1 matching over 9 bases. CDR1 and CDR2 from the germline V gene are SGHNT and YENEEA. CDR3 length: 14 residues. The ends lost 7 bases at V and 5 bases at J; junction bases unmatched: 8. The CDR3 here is CASNRDRVGTEAFF. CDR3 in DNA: TGTGCCAGCAACCGGGACAGGGTCGGTACTGAAGCTTTCTTT.

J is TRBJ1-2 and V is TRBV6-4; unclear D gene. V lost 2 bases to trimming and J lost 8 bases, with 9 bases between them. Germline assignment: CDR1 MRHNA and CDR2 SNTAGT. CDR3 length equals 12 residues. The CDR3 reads CASSDRGVGYTF. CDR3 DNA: TGTGCCAGCAGTGACCGGGGAGTCGGCTACACCTTC.

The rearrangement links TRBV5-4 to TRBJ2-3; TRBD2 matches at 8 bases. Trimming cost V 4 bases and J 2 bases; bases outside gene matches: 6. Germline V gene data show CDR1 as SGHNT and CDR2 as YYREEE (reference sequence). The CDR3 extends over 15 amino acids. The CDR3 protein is CASSPTSGDTDTQYF. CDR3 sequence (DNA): TGTGCCAGCAGCCCCACTAGCGGCGACACAGATACGCAGTATTTT.

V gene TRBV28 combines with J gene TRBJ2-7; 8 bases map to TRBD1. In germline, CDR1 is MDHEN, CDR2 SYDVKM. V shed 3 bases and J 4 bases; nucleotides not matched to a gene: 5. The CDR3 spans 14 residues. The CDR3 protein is CASSFRGLLYEQYF. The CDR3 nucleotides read TGTGCCAGCAGTTTCAGGGGGCTACTTTACGAGCAGTACTTC.

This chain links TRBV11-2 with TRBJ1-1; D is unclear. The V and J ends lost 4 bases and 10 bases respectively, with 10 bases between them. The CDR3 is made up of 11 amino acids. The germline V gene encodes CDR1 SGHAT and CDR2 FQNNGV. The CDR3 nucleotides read TGTGCCAGCAGCTCCGTATCAGGAGCTTTCTTT. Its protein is CASSSVSGAFF.

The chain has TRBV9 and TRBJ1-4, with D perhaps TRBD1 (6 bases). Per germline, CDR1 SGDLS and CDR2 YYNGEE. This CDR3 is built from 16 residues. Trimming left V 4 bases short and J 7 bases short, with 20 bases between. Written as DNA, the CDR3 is TGTGCCAGCAGCCTTGACTTGGCGGGGGCCGGTGAAAAACTGTTTTTT. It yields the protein CASSLDLAGAGEKLFF. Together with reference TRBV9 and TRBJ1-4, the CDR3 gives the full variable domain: DSGVTQTPKHLITATGQRVTLRCSPRSGDLSVYWYQQSLDQGLQFLIQYYNGEERAKGNILERFSAQQFPDLHSELNLSSLELGDSALYFCASSLDLAGAGEKLFFGSGTQLSVL.

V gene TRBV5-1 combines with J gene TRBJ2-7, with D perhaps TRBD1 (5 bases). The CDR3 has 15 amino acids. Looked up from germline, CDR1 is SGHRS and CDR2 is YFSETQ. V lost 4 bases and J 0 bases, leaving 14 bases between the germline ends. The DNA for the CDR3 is TGCGCCAGCAGCAAAGGGGTTCTAAACTCCTACGAGCAGTACTTC. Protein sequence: CASSKGVLNSYEQYF.